This T cell receptor (beta chain) was observed in a study of T cell responses to AZD1222 COVID-19 vaccine. The ends lost 0 bases at V and 15 bases at J; junction bases unmatched: 7. Germline CDR1 SGHRS, CDR2 YFSETQ. The CDR3 has 14 amino acids. Here immunoSEQ multiplex PCR was the method, and the copy in TCRdb shows in-frame clones only, minus some. The sample consists of 30,000 to 35,000 clones, 70% to 80% of them appearing once. Study-wide points: Nearly half of spike-specific TCRs reportedly go after variant regions that carry no mutations. Recipients of AZD1222 seropositive at baseline numbered only 6 or 7.

The table lists this clone with a few counts. Its antigen is currently unknown. The receptor comes from an adult who received the AZD1222 COVID-19 vaccine. Sequencing used peripheral blood, obtained 28 days after the second AZD1222 dose. This sequence joins TRBV5-1 and TRBJ2-1; 12 bases line up with TRBD2. The CDR3 DNA is TGCGCCAGCAGCTTGGGGCTAGCGGGGGGGCCTTTGTTCTTC. Translation gives CASSLGLAGGPLFF.